This T cell receptor (beta chain) was documented in a study of neoadjuvant nivolumab and ipilimumab in lung cancer. With 4 bases clipped from V and 1 base from J, the junction kept 10 bases outside the gene matches. Looked up from germline, CDR1 is SGHDT and CDR2 is YYEEEE. The CDR3 consists of 17 residues. TCRdb keeps only in-frame clones here, not all; method: immunoSEQ multiplex PCR. This sample carries approximately 30,000 clones, roughly 80% of them seen once, and the ten largest clones take about 9.4%. This sample comprised tumor tissue, obtained after neoadjuvant nivolumab, alone or with ipilimumab, at or shortly before surgery. V is TRBV5-6 and J is TRBJ1-1, with 10 bases matching TRBD1. This TCR came from an adult with non-small cell lung cancer. Written as DNA, the CDR3 is TGTGCCAGCAGCCGGATGACAGGGGGCGCAAGGAACACTGAAGCTTTCTTT. Amino acid sequence: CASSRMTGGARNTEAFF.